This TCR beta chain originates from a study of shared clonotypes between healthy human individuals. Trimming took off 4 bases at V and 3 bases at J, with 14 bases between the two ends. The CDR3 sequence is 15 residues long. Germline CDR1 and CDR2: MNHEY and SVGAGI. Replicate PCRs for sorted subsets used approximately 220 ng DNA; this equaled 30,000 to 35,000 T cell genomes. Measured with immunoSEQ multiplex PCR; TCRdb has only the in-frame clones, and not every one. This sample yields 2,500,000 or so clones, of which around 92% are seen a single time; about 0.36% belongs to the top ten. Sequenced sample: naive CD4+ T cells from PBMCs. Indicated subset: CD45RA+ positively selected. J is TRBJ2-3 and V is TRBV6-5; no clear D. This clonotype was sampled from a man younger than 35 in good health. Some clones in this sample may be carry-over from other donors' samples. In DNA form, the CDR3 reads TGTGCCAGCAGTTTGGACCGTGGGCCGACAGATACGCAGTATTTT. Translating gives CASSLDRGPTDTQYF.